This record covers a single TCR beta chain. What it binds is unknown. The method was immunoSEQ multiplex PCR; TCRdb's version includes in-frame clones alone and lacks a portion of them. The table shows about 54,000 clones, with approximately 90% occurring only once. This sample stems from a study of cytomegalovirus exposure and HLA in healthy donors. V shed 3 bases and J 4 bases; nucleotides not matched to a gene: 0. Germline-derived CDR1 and CDR2 are KGHSH and LQKENI. This CDR3 has 13 residues. The donors were in the roughly 120-subject validation cohort, distinct from the approximately 730-subject first cohort. The study's findings and limits: Later, an analysis found that TCR clusters from the first cohort tended to co-occur in the 120 or so validation repertoires. In vitro assays verified that a few CMV-associated chains recognized CMV antigens specifically. With high specificity and sensitivity, the classifier reportedly diagnosed cytomegalovirus status.

The receptor was isolated from a woman under 30 in good health and CMV-seropositive. This chain connects TRBV18 to TRBJ2-4, with 7 nucleotides matching TRBD1. Material for sequencing was PBMCs. The CDR3 spells CASSPGQKNIQYF. In DNA, the CDR3 is TGTGCCAGCTCACCGGGACAGAAAAACATTCAGTACTTC.